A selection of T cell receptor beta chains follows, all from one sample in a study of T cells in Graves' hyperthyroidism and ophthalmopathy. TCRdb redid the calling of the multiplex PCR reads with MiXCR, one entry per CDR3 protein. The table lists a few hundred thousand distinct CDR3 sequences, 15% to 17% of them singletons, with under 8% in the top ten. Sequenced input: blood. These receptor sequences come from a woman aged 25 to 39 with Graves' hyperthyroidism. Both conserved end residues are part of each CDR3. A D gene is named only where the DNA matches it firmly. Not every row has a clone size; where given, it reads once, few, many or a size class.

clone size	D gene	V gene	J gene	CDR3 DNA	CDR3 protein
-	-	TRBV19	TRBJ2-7	TGTGCCAGTAGTATAGCTGAAGGGTCCTACGAGCAGTACTTC	CASSIAEGSYEQYF
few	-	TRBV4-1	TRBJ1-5	TGCGCCAGCAGCCGGATGGCCAGCAATCAGCCCCAGCATTTT	CASSRMASNQPQHF
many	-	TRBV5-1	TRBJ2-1	TGCGCCAGCAGCTTGGGACAGGACAATGAGCAGTTCTTC	CASSLGQDNEQFF
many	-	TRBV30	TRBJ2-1	TGTGCCTGGAGTCCCCGACTAGACTGGCAGTTCTTC	CAWSPRLDWQFF
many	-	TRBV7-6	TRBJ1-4	TGTGCCAGCAGCCAGGATACCGGGACAAGCGATGAAAAACTGTTTTTT	CASSQDTGTSDEKLFF
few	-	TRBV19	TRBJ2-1	TGTGCCAGTAGTATAGGGACGACAGGCCCCTACAATGAGCAGTTCTTC	CASSIGTTGPYNEQFF
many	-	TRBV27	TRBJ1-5	TGTGCCAGCAAAGACAGGTCAACCCAGCAGCCCCAGCATTTT	CASKDRSTQQPQHF
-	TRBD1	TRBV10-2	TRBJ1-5	TGCGCCAGCAGTGCTGTGGACAGGGACATTTTGCAGCCCCAGCATTTT	CASSAVDRDILQPQHF
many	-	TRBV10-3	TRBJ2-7	TGTGCCACCTCCCCGGGGTCCCACGAGCAGTACTTC	CATSPGSHEQYF
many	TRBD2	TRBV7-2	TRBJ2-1	TGTGCCAGCAGCTTAGGGGGGCTAGCGGGATTCGGTGAGCAGTTCTTC	CASSLGGLAGFGEQFF
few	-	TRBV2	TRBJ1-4	TGTGCCAGCAGTGACAGCGTGGAAAATGAAAAACTGTTTTTT	CASSDSVENEKLFF
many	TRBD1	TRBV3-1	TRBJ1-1	TGTGCCAGCAGCCCAACTCCGAGCCAATGGACAGGTTTGAGGACTGAAGCTTTCTTT	CASSPTPSQWTGLRTEAFF
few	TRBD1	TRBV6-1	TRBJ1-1	TGTGCCAGCAGCCGGACAGGGATAGGGACTGAAGCTTTCTTT	CASSRTGIGTEAFF
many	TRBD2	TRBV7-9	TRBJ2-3	TGTGCCAGCAGCTTACGGCCTAGCGGGAGGGCTACGCAGTATTTT	CASSLRPSGRATQYF
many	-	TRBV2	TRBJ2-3	TGTGCCAGCAGTGTGATTGGGGACACAGATACGCAGTATTTT	CASSVIGDTDTQYF
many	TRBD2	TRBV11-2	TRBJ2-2	TGTGCCAGCAGCTCCACCTACGGGGCTAGCGGGAGGGCTAACACCGGGGAGCTGTTTTTT	CASSSTYGASGRANTGELFF
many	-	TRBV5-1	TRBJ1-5	TGCGCCAGCAGCTTGGATCCGAGTCAGCCCCAGCATTTT	CASSLDPSQPQHF
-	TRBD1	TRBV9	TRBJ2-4	TGTGCCAGCAGCGAATCAGGGGGACAGGCCAAAAACATTCAGTACTTC	CASSESGGQAKNIQYF
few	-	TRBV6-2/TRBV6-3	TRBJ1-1	TGTGCCAGCAGTTACTCGAGGGTGGCCTTGAACACTGAAGCTTTCTTT	CASSYSRVALNTEAFF
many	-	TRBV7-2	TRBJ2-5	TGTGCCAGCAGCTTAGTTTTAGGGGCAGGCGAGACCCAGTACTTC	CASSLVLGAGETQYF
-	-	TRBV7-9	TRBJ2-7	TGTGCCAGCAGCTTATTTGCGACCTACGAGCAGTACTTC	CASSLFATYEQYF
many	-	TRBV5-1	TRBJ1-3	TGTGCCAGCAGCTCAGGGTCAGGAAACACCATATATTTT	CASSSGSGNTIYF
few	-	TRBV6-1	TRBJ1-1	TGTGCCAGCAGTTCCCAGACGGTGATGAACACTGAAGCTTTCTTT	CASSSQTVMNTEAFF
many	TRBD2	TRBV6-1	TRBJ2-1	TGTGCCAGTTCTACTAGCGGGAGGGCTAACAATGAGCAGTTCTTC	CASSTSGRANNEQFF
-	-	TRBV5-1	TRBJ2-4	TGCGCCAGCAGCTTGGCGGGGGTCAAAAACATTCAGTACTTC	CASSLAGVKNIQYF
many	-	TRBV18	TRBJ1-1	TGTGCCAGCTCATCCCTCGAGAACACTGAAGCTTTCTTT	CASSSLENTEAFF
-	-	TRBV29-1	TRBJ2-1	TGCAGCGTTGTCCGATGGACTAGGGGGTACAATGAGCAGTTCTTC	CSVVRWTRGYNEQFF
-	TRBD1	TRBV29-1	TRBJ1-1	TGCAGCGTTGGCGGGACAGGGGGCAGTCGTATGAACACTGAAGCTTTCTTT	CSVGGTGGSRMNTEAFF
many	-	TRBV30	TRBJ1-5	TGTGCCTGGAGCATCGGACACTCGGGGTTTCAGCCCCAGCATTTT	CAWSIGHSGFQPQHF
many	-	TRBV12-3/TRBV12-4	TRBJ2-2	TGTGCCAGCAGTTTCCGCCTCCGCACCGGGGAGCTGTTTTTT	CASSFRLRTGELFF
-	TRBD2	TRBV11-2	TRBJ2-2	TGTGCCAGCAGGACGGGAGGTTCCACCGGGGAGCTGTTTTTT	CASRTGGSTGELFF
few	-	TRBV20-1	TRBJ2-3	TGCAGTGCTAGAGCTCGTACCGGGGCCCAGCTTTCCCCAAATACGCAGTATTTT	CSARARTGAQLSPNTQYF
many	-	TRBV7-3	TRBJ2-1	TGTGCCAGCAGCTCGCTCCGCCACAATGAGCAGTTCTTC	CASSSLRHNEQFF
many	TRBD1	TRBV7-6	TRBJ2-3	TGTGCCAGCAGCTTGGTACAGGGGGCAGGTACAGATACGCAGTATTTT	CASSLVQGAGTDTQYF
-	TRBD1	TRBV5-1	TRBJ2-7	TGCGCCAGCAGCATAGACAGGGGGCCCTCCTACGAGCAGTACTTC	CASSIDRGPSYEQYF
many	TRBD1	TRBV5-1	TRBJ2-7	TGCGCCAGCAGCGGTTGGGACAGGGGTTACGAGCAGTACTTC	CASSGWDRGYEQYF
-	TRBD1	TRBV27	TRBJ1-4	TGTGCCAGCAGTTTATTGCAGGGGGCTCAGGAAAAACTGTTTTTT	CASSLLQGAQEKLFF
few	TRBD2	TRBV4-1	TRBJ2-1	TGCGCCAGCAGCCAGCGGGGACTACTCAGCTCCTACAATGAGCAGTTCTTC	CASSQRGLLSSYNEQFF
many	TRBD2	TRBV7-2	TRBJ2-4	TGTGCCAGCAGCTTAGTTGCGGGAGGGCCTGGCATTCAGTACTTC	CASSLVAGGPGIQYF
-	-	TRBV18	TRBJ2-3	TGTGCCAGCTCACCGCGGATTACGCAAACAGATACGCAGTATTTT	CASSPRITQTDTQYF
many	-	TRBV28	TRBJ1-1	TGTGCCAGCAGGGACTCGCTCAACACTGAAGCTTTCTTT	CASRDSLNTEAFF
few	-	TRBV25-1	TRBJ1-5	TGTGCCAGCAGTGAACGGTCAAATCAGCCCCAGCATTTT	CASSERSNQPQHF
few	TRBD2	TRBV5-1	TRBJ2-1	TGCGCCAGCAGCGCAGGACTAGCGGGAACCTACAATGAGCAGTTCTTC	CASSAGLAGTYNEQFF
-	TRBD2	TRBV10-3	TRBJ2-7	TGTGGCTCACGGCTTAGCGGGACGGACGAGCAGTACTTC	CGSRLSGTDEQYF
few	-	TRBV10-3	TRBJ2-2	TGTGCCATCAGTGAGTCCTCGGGAGAACGGAGAACCGGGGAGCTGTTTTTT	CAISESSGERRTGELFF
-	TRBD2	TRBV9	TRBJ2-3	TGTGCCAGCAGCGTAGAAGGGGCGGGAGGCACAGATACGCAGTATTTT	CASSVEGAGGTDTQYF
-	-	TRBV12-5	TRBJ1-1	TGTGCTAGTGGTTTGCGGGACCCTGAAGCTTTCTTT	CASGLRDPEAFF
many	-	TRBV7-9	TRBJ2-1	TGTGCCAGCAGCTCACAACAGGGTGGGGGCAATGAGCAGTTCTTC	CASSSQQGGGNEQFF
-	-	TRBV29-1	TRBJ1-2	TGCAGCGTAGGGCCGGGGTTAGTAACGCCCTATGGCTACACCTTC	CSVGPGLVTPYGYTF